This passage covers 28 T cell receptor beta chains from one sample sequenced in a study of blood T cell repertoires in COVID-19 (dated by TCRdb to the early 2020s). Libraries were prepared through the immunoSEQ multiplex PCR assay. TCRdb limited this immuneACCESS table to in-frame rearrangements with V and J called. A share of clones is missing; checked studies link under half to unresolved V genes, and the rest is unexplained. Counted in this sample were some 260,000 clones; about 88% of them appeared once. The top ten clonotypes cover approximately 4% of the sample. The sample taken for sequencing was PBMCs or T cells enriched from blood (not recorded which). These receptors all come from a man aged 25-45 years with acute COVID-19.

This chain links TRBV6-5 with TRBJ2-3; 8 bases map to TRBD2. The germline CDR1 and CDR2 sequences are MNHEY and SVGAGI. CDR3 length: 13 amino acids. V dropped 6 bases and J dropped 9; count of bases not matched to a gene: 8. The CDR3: CASSVAGPATQYF. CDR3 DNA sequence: TGTGCCAGCAGCGTAGCGGGACCAGCCACGCAGTATTTT.

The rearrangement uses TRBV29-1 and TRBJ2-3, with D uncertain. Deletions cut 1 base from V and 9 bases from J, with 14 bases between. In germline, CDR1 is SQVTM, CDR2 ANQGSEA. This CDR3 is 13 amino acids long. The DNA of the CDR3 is TGCAGCGTTGAAGCCCCCCCTAGTGGCACGCAGTATTTT. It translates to CSVEAPPSGTQYF.

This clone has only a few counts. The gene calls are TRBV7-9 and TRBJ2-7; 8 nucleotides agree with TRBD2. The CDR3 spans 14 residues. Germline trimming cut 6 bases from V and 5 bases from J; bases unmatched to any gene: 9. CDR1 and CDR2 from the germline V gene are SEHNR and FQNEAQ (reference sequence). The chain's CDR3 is CASSSLRGGHEQYV. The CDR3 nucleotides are TGTGCCAGCAGTTCCCTCCGGGGGGGCCACGAGCAGTACGTC.

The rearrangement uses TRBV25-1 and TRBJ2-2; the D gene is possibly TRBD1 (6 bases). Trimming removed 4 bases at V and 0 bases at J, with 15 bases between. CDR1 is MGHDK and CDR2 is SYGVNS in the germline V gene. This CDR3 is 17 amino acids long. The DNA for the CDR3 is TGTGCCAGCAGTGGATCTACCGGGACACCGAACACCGGGGAGCTGTTTTTT. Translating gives CASSGSTGTPNTGELFF.

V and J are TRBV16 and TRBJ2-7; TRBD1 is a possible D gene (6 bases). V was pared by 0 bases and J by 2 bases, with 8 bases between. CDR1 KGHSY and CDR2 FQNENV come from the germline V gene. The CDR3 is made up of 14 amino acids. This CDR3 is CASSQSRGPYEQYV. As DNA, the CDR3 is TGTGCCAGCAGCCAATCCAGGGGCCCCTACGAGCAGTACGTC.

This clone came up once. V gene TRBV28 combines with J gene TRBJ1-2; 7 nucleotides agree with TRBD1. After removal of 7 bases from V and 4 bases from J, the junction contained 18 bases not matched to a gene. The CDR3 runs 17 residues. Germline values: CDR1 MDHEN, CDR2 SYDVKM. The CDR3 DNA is TGTGCCAGCAAGGGATATCCCGGGACAGATATCTTCTATGGCTACACCTTC. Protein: CASKGYPGTDIFYGYTF.

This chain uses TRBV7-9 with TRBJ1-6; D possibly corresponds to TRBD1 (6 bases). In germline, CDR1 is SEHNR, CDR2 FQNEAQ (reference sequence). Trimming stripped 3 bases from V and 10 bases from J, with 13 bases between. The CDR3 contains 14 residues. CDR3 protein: CASSFGGRESPLHF. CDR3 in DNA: TGTGCCAGCAGCTTCGGGGGGCGCGAATCACCCCTCCACTTT.

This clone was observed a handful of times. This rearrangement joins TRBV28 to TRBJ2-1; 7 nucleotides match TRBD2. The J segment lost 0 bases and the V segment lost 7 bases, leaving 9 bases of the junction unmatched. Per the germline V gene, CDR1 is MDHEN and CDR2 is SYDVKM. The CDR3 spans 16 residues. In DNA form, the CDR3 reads TGTGCCAGCACCTCGGCTGGCGGGAGCTCCTACAATGAGCAGTTCTTC. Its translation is CASTSAGGSSYNEQFF.

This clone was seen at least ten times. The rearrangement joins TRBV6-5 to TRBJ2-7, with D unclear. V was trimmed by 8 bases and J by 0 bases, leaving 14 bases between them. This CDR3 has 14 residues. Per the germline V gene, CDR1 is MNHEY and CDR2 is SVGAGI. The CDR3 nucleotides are TGTGCCAGCGGCATTTCAAGGAGCTCCTACGAGCAGTACGTC. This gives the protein CASGISRSSYEQYV.

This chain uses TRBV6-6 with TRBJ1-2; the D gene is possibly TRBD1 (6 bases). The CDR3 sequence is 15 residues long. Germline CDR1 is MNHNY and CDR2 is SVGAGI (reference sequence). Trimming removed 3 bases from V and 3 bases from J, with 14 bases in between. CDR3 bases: TGTGCCAGCAGTTATCGGCAGGGGACATACTATGGCTACACCTTC. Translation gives CASSYRQGTYYGYTF.

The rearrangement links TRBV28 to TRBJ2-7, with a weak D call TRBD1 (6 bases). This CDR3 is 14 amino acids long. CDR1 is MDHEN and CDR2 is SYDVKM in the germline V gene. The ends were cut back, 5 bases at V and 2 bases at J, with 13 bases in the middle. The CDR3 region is CASSKQGLAYEQYV. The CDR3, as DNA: TGTGCCAGCAGTAAACAGGGCCTCGCCTACGAGCAGTACGTC.

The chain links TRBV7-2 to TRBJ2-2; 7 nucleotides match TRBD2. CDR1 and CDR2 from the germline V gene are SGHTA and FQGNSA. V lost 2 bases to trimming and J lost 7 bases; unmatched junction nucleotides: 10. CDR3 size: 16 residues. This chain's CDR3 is CASSLNSGGGRGELFF. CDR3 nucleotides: TGTGCCAGCAGCTTAAACTCGGGGGGAGGGCGCGGGGAGCTGTTTTTT.

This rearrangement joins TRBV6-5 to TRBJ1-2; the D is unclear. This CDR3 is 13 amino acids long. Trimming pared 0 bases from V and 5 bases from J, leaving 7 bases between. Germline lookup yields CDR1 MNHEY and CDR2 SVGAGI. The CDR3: CASSYSRTYGYTF. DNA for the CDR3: TGTGCCAGCAGTTACTCGAGAACTTATGGCTACACCTTC.

Here the CDR3 DNA reads TGTGCCAGCAGTTACAGAGCGGGAGTCGGAAATGAGCAGTTCTTC. This codes for CASSYRAGVGNEQFF. This chain links TRBV6-6 with TRBJ2-1, with TRBD2 identical over 8 bases. V lost 2 bases and J lost 7; bases outside the gene matches: 7. This CDR3 contains 15 residues. CDR1 and CDR2 from the germline V gene are MNHNY and SVGAGI (reference sequence).

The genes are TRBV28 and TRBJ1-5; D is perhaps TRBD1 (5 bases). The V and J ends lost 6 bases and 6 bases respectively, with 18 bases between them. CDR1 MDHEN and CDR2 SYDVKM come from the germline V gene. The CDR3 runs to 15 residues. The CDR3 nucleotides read TGTGCCAGCAGCCCGACAGTATTGTTAGGTCAGCCCCAGCATTTT. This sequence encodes CASSPTVLLGQPQHF.

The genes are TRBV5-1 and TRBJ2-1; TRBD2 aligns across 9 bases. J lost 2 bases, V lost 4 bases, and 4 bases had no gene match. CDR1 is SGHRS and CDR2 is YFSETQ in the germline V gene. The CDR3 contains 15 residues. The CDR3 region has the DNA TGCGCCAGCAGCCCTGGACTAGCGACCTACAATGAGCAGTTCTTC. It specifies CASSPGLATYNEQFF.

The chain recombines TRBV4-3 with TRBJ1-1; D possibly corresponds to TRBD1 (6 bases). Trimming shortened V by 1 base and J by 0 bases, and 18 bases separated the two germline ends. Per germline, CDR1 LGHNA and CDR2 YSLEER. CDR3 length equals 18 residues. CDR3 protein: CASSQGSGRGPLNTEAFF. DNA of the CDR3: TGCGCCAGCAGCCAAGGATCCGGGCGGGGGCCCTTGAACACTGAAGCTTTCTTT.

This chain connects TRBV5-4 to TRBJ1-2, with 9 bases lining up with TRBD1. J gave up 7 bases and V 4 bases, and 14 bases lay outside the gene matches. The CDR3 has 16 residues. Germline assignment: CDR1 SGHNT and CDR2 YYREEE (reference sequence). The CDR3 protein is CASSPAQGAGLGGYTF. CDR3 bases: TGTGCCAGCAGCCCAGCACAGGGGGCAGGCTTGGGTGGCTACACCTTC.

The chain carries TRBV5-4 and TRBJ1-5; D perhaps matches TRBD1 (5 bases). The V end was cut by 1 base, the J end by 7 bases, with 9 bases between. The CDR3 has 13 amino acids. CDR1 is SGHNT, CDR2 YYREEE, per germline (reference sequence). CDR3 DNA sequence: TGTGCCAGCAGCTTGAGGGCAGGGCAGCCCCAGCATTTT. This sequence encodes CASSLRAGQPQHF.

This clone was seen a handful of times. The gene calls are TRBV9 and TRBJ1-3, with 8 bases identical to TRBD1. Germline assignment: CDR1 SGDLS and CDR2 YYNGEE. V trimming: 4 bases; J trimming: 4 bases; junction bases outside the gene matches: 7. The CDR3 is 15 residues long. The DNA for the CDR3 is TGTGCCAGCAGCTCCAGCGGGGACAGGGGAAACACCATATATTTT. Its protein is CASSSSGDRGNTIYF.

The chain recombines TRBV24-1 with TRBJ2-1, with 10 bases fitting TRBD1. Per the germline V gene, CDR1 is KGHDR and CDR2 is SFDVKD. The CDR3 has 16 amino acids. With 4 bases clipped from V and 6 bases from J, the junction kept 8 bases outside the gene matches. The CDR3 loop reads CATSDTDRGRINEQFF. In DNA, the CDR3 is TGTGCCACCAGTGACACAGACAGGGGGCGCATCAATGAGCAGTTCTTC.

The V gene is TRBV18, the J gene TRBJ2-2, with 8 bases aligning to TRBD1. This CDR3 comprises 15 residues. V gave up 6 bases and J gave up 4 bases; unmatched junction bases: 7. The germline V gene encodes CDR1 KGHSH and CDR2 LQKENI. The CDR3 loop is CASSTDREATGELFF. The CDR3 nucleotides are TGTGCCAGCTCGACGGACAGGGAGGCCACCGGGGAGCTGTTTTTT.

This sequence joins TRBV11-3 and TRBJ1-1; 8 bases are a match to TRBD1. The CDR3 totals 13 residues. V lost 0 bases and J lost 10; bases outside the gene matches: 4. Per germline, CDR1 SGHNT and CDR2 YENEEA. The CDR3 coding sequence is TGTGCCAGCAGCTTAGATCAGGGGGCACCAGCTTTCTTT. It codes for CASSLDQGAPAFF.

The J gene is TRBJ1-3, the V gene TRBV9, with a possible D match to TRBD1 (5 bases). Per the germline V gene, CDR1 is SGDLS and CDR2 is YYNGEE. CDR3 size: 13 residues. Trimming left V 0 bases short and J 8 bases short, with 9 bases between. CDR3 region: CASSVGGADTIYF. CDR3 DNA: TGTGCCAGCAGCGTAGGGGGCGCGGACACCATATATTTT.

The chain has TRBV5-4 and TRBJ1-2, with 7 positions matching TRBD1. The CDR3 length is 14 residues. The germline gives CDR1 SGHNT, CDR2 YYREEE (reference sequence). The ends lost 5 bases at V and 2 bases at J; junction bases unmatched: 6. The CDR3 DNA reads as TGTGCCAGCAGTGGGGGACAGAGAAACTATGGCTACACCTTC. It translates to CASSGGQRNYGYTF.

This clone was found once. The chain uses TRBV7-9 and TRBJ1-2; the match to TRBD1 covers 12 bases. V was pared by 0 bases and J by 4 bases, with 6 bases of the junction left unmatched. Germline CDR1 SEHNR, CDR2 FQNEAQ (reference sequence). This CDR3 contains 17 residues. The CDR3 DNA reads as TGTGCCAGCAGCTTAGCAGGGACAGGGGGCGTTAGCTATGGCTACACCTTC. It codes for CASSLAGTGGVSYGYTF.

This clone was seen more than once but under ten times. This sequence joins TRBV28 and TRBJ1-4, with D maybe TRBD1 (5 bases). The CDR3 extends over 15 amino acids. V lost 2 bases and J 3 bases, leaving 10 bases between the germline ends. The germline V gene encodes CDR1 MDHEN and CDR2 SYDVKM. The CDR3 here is CASSLKGAANEKLFF. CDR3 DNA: TGTGCCAGCAGTTTAAAAGGGGCAGCTAATGAAAAACTGTTTTTT.

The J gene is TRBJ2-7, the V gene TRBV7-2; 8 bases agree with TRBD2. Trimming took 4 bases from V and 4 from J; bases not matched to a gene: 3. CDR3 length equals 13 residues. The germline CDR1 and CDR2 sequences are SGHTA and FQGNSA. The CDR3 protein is CASSSGTSYEQYV. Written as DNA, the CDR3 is TGTGCCAGCAGCTCCGGGACTAGTTACGAGCAGTACGTC.